The clone carrying this TCR beta chain has only a few counts. Its antigen is undetermined. This entry is derived from a study of T cell repertoires in cytomegalovirus infection. As for the study in general: Public TCR beta signatures marked donors with CMV infection and the matching HLA.

Each CDR3 protein is one row after TCRdb ran MiXCR on the reads. The sample consists of under 300,000 distinct CDR3 sequences, roughly a fifth of them appearing once. V gave up 6 bases and J gave up 0 bases; unmatched junction bases: 7. The CDR3 has 16 amino acids. Germline values: CDR1 SEHNR, CDR2 FQNEAQ (reference sequence). The study's findings and limits: Cumulative frequency of public TCR beta families picked out carriers of CMV plus the relevant HLA.

The source was cultured PBMCs, collected from culture after CMV antigen stimulation. The sequence derives from a human donor in good health (CMV status not recorded). Some clones in this sample may be carry-over from other donors' samples. The rearrangement links TRBV7-9 to TRBJ2-7; TRBD2 matches at 11 bases. The CDR3 nucleotides are TGTGCCAGCAGTTCAACTAGCGGGAGTGACTCCTACGAGCAGTACGTC. The encoded protein is CASSSTSGSDSYEQYV.